These T cell receptor beta chains were read from a single sample in a study of blood T cell repertoires in COVID-19. The data were produced by immunoSEQ multiplex PCR, yet TCRdb's version contains in-frame clones alone and is incomplete. The table includes 200,000 to 300,000 clones, roughly 86% detected once. Sequenced: peripheral blood. The receptors come from a human donor in a cohort sampled during active COVID-19. Each CDR3 is given with its conserved first and last residue. Fields, in order: V gene, D gene, clone size, J gene, CDR3 protein, CDR3 DNA. A D gene is named only where the DNA matches it firmly. Rows give clone size only sometimes, using once, few, many, or a class for an expanded clone.

>TRBV11-2|.|.|TRBJ2-1
CASSLGQTYNEQFF
TGTGCCAGCAGCTTAGGTCAGACTTACAATGAGCAGTTCTTC
>TRBV6-2/TRBV6-3|.|.|TRBJ1-5
CASSPGGGGQPQHF
TGTGCCAGCAGCCCGGGGGGGGGAGGACAGCCCCAGCATTTT
>TRBV7-6|.|.|TRBJ2-7
CASGLGGPSSEQYF
TGTGCCAGCGGACTGGGGGGACCTTCTTCCGAGCAGTACTTC
>TRBV15|TRBD1|.|TRBJ2-7
CATSAWTGGDEQYF
TGTGCCACCAGCGCATGGACAGGTGGGGACGAGCAGTACTTC
>TRBV7-2|.|.|TRBJ2-5
CASSFPGYRQETQYF
TGTGCCAGCAGCTTCCCGGGTTATAGACAAGAGACCCAGTACTTC
>TRBV4-2|TRBD1|.|TRBJ1-2
CASVSGQGDPGPPGTF
TGTGCCAGCGTCTCGGGACAGGGGGACCCGGGCCCGCCTGGAACCTTC
>TRBV10-3|TRBD1|.|TRBJ1-5
CAIRSDRAYQPQHF
TGTGCCATCAGGTCGGACAGGGCTTATCAGCCCCAGCATTTT
>TRBV27|.|.|TRBJ2-3
CASSFAPSIDSPDTQYF
TGTGCCAGCAGTTTTGCCCCGTCAATTGATAGTCCAGATACGCAGTATTTT
>TRBV28|TRBD1|once|TRBJ1-5
CASSPDRGPHQPQHF
TGTGCCAGCAGTCCCGACAGGGGGCCCCATCAGCCCCAGCATTTT
>TRBV4-2|TRBD1|.|TRBJ1-1
CASSQEPDRVTEAFF
TGTGCCAGCAGCCAAGAGCCGGACAGGGTCACTGAAGCTTTCTTT
>TRBV24-1|TRBD2|.|TRBJ2-7
CATSDPLAGTPYEQYF
TGTGCCACCAGTGATCCCCTAGCGGGGACCCCCTACGAGCAGTACTTC
>TRBV11-2|.|few|TRBJ2-7
CASSLGGLDIHEQYF
TGTGCCAGCAGCTTAGGTGGGTTGGACATCCACGAGCAGTACTTC
>TRBV19|TRBD1|.|TRBJ2-7
CASRLTGERDKYF
TGTGCCAGTAGATTGACAGGGGAAAGGGACAAGTACTTC
>TRBV7-2|.|.|TRBJ2-7
CASSLGLGFYEQYF
TGTGCCAGCAGCTTAGGACTAGGATTCTACGAGCAGTACTTC
>TRBV3-1/TRBV3-2|TRBD2|.|TRBJ2-7
CASSQEPPSGGAYEQYF
TGTGCCAGCAGCCAAGAACCCCCTAGCGGGGGGGCCTACGAGCAGTACTTC
>TRBV29-1|TRBD1|.|TRBJ1-1
CSVTLSVAGGGTEAFF
TGCAGCGTAACCTTATCAGTGGCAGGGGGAGGAACTGAAGCTTTCTTT
>TRBV6-5|.|once|TRBJ1-2
CASSDSGQFPQGYTF
TGTGCCAGCAGTGACTCCGGACAATTTCCGCAGGGCTACACCTTC
>TRBV11-3|TRBD1|.|TRBJ2-7
CASSLGDRGRPSYEQYF
TGTGCCAGCAGCTTAGGGGACAGGGGGCGGCCGTCCTACGAGCAGTACTTC
>TRBV10-3|TRBD2|.|TRBJ2-2
CAIRASAGLDTGELFF
TGTGCCATCAGAGCCTCTGCGGGACTAGACACCGGGGAGCTGTTTTTT
>TRBV2|.|few|TRBJ2-7
CASKYGYEQYF
TGTGCCAGCAAGTACGGCTACGAGCAGTACTTC
>TRBV7-9|.|.|TRBJ2-7
CASSPGALESEEQYF
TGTGCCAGCAGCCCTGGGGCCCTGGAAAGTGAAGAGCAGTACTTC
>TRBV28|.|.|TRBJ1-1
CASSLIQMNTEAFF
TGTGCCAGCAGTTTAATTCAGATGAACACTGAAGCTTTCTTT
>TRBV6-2/TRBV6-3|TRBD2|.|TRBJ2-7
CASSLGLPRKFGEQYF
TGTGCCAGCAGTTTGGGACTACCCAGGAAATTTGGCGAGCAGTACTTC
>TRBV6-4|TRBD2|once|TRBJ2-1
CASRKSGIFNEQFF
TGTGCCAGCAGGAAGAGCGGGATCTTCAATGAGCAGTTCTTC
>TRBV28|TRBD1|.|TRBJ1-1
CASFVGGTNTEAFF
TGTGCCAGTTTCGTAGGGGGCACGAACACTGAAGCTTTCTTT
>TRBV2|TRBD1|.|TRBJ2-7
CASSDWTGLYEQYF
TGTGCCAGCAGTGACTGGACAGGGTTGTACGAGCAGTACTTC
>TRBV7-9|.|few|TRBJ1-1
CASSLYRAGDTEAFF
TGTGCCAGCAGCCTCTACAGGGCTGGGGACACTGAAGCTTTCTTT
>TRBV19|.|few|TRBJ1-2
CASSMAVWGHDSGYTF
TGTGCCAGTAGTATGGCGGTATGGGGGCACGATAGCGGCTACACCTTC
>TRBV10-3|TRBD1|.|TRBJ2-2
CAIGTAEWGGELFF
TGTGCCATCGGGACAGCCGAATGGGGCGGGGAGCTGTTTTTT
>TRBV4-3|.|.|TRBJ1-4
CASSQDLGEGTLNEKLFF
TGCGCCAGCAGCCAAGATTTAGGGGAGGGGACCCTTAATGAAAAACTGTTTTTT
>TRBV10-3|.|.|TRBJ1-5
CAISDSSGVRGQPQHF
TGTGCCATTTCAGACTCATCAGGGGTGAGAGGACAGCCCCAGCATTTT
>TRBV7-9|.|.|TRBJ2-7
CASSLEQSEQYF
TGTGCCAGCAGCTTAGAACAGAGCGAGCAGTACTTC
>TRBV11-2|TRBD1|.|TRBJ1-4
CASSSGTGGSNEKLFF
TGTGCCAGCAGCTCGGGGACAGGGGGGTCTAATGAAAAACTGTTTTTT
>TRBV30|TRBD1|.|TRBJ1-2
CAWNPGGGYGYTF
TGTGCCTGGAACCCAGGGGGCGGCTATGGCTACACCTTC
>TRBV29-1|.|.|TRBJ1-2
CSVVQGYGYGYTF
TGCAGCGTCGTTCAGGGTTACGGCTATGGCTACACCTTC
>TRBV19|.|few|TRBJ2-6
CASSMRGGANVLTF
TGTGCCAGTAGTATGAGAGGTGGGGCCAACGTCCTGACTTTC
>TRBV6-1|.|.|TRBJ1-2
CASSEAYGGDNYGYTF
TGTGCCAGCAGTGAAGCTTACGGAGGGGACAACTATGGCTACACCTTC
>TRBV28|TRBD1|.|TRBJ1-2
CASSQLGQGYSTF
TGTGCCAGCAGCCAGCTGGGACAGGGGTACTCCACCTTC
>TRBV7-9|TRBD1|.|TRBJ2-7
CASSPPGQGYEQYF
TGTGCCAGCAGTCCCCCGGGACAGGGCTACGAGCAGTACTTC
>TRBV5-1|.|.|TRBJ1-1
CASSHRDTTRNTEAFF
TGCGCCAGCAGCCACCGGGACACGACAAGGAACACTGAAGCTTTCTTT
>TRBV7-2|.|.|TRBJ1-2
CASSLEGRGLVNGYTF
TGTGCCAGCAGCTTAGAGGGCAGGGGATTAGTGAATGGCTACACCTTC
>TRBV7-9|.|once|TRBJ1-2
CASSLTLLGGDGYTF
TGTGCCAGCAGCTTAACGTTATTAGGAGGAGATGGCTACACCTTC
>TRBV4-2|.|.|TRBJ1-5
CASSQVPGDNQPQHF
TGTGCCAGCAGCCAAGTTCCAGGGGATAATCAGCCCCAGCATTTT
>TRBV6-5|.|.|TRBJ2-3
CASSYGTVPTDTQYF
TGTGCCAGCAGTTACGGGACTGTTCCCACAGATACGCAGTATTTT
>TRBV12-3/TRBV12-4|.|.|TRBJ1-4
CASRGIGEKLFF
TGTGCCAGTAGAGGAATAGGAGAAAAACTGTTTTTT
>TRBV19|.|.|TRBJ2-7
CASSSLSSYEQYF
TGTGCCAGTAGTTCACTGAGCTCCTACGAGCAGTACTTC
>TRBV24-1|.|.|TRBJ1-2
CATSDGNYGYTF
TGTGCCACCAGTGACGGTAACTATGGCTACACCTTC
>TRBV7-2|TRBD2|.|TRBJ2-3
CASSLARGGVTDTQYF
TGTGCCAGCAGCTTAGCGCGGGGGGGCGTCACAGATACGCAGTATTTT
>TRBV27|.|.|TRBJ2-1
CASSVAGISYNEQFF
TGTGCCAGCAGTGTTGCAGGGATCTCCTACAATGAGCAGTTCTTC
>TRBV19|.|.|TRBJ1-6
CASSAHADKHNSPLHF
TGTGCCAGTAGTGCCCACGCCGACAAGCATAATTCACCCCTCCACTTT